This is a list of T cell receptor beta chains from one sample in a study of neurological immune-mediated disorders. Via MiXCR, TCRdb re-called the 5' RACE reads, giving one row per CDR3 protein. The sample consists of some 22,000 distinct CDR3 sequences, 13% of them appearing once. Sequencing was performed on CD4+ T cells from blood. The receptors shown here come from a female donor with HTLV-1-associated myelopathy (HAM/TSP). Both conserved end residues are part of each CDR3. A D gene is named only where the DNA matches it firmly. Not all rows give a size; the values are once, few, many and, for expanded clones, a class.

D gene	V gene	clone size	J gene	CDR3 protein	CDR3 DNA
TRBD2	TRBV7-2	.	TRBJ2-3	CASSGGGTSGGADTQYF	TGTGCCAGCAGCGGTGGGGGGACTAGCGGGGGCGCAGATACGCAGTATTTT
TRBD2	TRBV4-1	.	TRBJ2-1	CASSQVGWEGDNEQFF	TGCGCCAGCAGCCAAGTCGGGTGGGAGGGCGACAATGAGCAGTTCTTC
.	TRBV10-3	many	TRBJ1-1	CATWGPSRNTEAFF	TGTGCCACATGGGGGCCTTCGAGGAACACTGAAGCTTTCTTT
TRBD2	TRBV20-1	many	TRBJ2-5	CSARGLAGETQYF	TGCAGTGCTAGAGGACTAGCTGGGGAGACCCAGTACTTC
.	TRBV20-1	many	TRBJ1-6	CSARDRSSYNSPLHF	TGCAGTGCTCGTGACAGAAGCTCCTATAATTCACCCCTCCACTTT
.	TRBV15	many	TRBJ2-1	CATSRASQNNEQFF	TGTGCCACCAGCAGAGCGTCCCAAAACAATGAGCAGTTCTTC
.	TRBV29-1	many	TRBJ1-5	CSVGVRGDQPQHF	TGCAGCGTTGGTGTAAGGGGGGATCAGCCCCAGCATTTT
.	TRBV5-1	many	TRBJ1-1	CASSSSQGTEAFF	TGCGCCAGCAGCTCTAGTCAGGGGACTGAAGCTTTCTTT
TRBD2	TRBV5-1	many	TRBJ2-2	CASSLVASGNTGELFF	TGCGCCAGCAGCTTGGTTGCTAGCGGGAACACCGGGGAGCTGTTTTTT
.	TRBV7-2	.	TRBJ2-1	CASSHTGGGAGEQFF	TGTGCCAGCAGCCACACGGGGGGCGGGGCAGGGGAGCAGTTCTTC
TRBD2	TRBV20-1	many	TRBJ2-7	CSARDGGSYEQYF	TGCAGTGCTAGAGACGGGGGGAGCTACGAGCAGTACTTC
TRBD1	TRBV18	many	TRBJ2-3	CASSKGQGGTDTQYF	TGTGCCAGCTCAAAAGGACAGGGCGGCACAGATACGCAGTATTTT
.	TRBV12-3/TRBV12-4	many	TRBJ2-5	CASSRRGTLQETQYF	TGTGCCAGCAGTCGAAGGGGGACTTTACAAGAGACCCAGTACTTC
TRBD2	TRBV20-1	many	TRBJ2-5	CSARRGTSGAGTQYF	TGCAGTGCTAGACGCGGGACTAGCGGGGCCGGGACCCAGTACTTC
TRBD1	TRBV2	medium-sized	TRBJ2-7	CASSRDRVTYEQYF	TGTGCCAGCAGCCGGGACAGGGTAACCTACGAGCAGTACTTC
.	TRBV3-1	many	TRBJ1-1	CASSQGQGEAFF	TGTGCCAGCAGCCAAGGGCAAGGTGAAGCTTTCTTT
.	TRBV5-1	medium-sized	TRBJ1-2	CASSLELNFNYGYTF	TGCGCCAGCAGCTTGGAGCTGAACTTTAACTATGGCTACACCTTC
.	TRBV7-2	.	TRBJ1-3	CASIPRQASSGNTIYF	TGTGCCAGTATCCCCAGACAGGCTAGCTCTGGAAACACCATATATTTT
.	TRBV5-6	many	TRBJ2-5	CASSLWHQETQYF	TGTGCCAGCAGCTTGTGGCACCAAGAGACCCAGTACTTC
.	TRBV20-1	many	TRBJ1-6	CSARVRVGNSPLHF	TGCAGTGCTAGGGTCAGGGTGGGGAATTCACCCCTCCACTTT
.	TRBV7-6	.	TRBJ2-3	CASSLAGRNRPPDTQYF	TGTGCCAGCAGCTTAGCGGGGCGGAACCGGCCCCCAGATACGCAGTATTTT
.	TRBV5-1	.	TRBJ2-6	CASMIEGANVLTF	TGCGCCAGCATGATAGAAGGGGCCAACGTCCTGACTTTC
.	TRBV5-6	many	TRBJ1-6	CASSFFYPGLLRDSPLHF	TGTGCCAGCAGTTTTTTTTACCCGGGTCTACTACGGGATTCACCCCTCCACTTT
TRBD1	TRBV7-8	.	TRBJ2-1	CASSSSGTVYNEQFF	TGTGCCAGCAGCTCCTCCGGGACAGTCTACAATGAGCAGTTCTTC
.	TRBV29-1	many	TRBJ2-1	CSVEVMGEISSYNEQFF	TGCAGCGTTGAAGTCATGGGGGAAATTAGCTCCTACAATGAGCAGTTCTTC
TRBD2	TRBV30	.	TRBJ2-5	CAWSVWTSSETQYF	TGTGCCTGGAGTGTATGGACTAGCTCAGAGACCCAGTACTTC